The next 8 T cell receptor beta chains were all read from a single sample in a study of CD8 T cells in Susac syndrome. Random hexamers were used to reverse transcribe an amount of roughly 0.45 to 1 ug RNA. TCRdb re-called the immunoSEQ multiplex PCR reads with MiXCR, one entry per CDR3 protein. The sample includes around 50,000 distinct CDR3 sequences, around 92% of them seen just once. Source material: CD8+ T cells from PBMCs. These TCRs come from a human donor in good health.

The V gene is TRBV14, the J gene TRBJ2-2; 11 bases are shared with TRBD2. The CDR3 has 18 residues. Germline V gives CDR1 SGHDN, CDR2 FVKESK. J gave up 1 base and V 3 bases, and 7 bases lay outside the gene matches. CDR3 protein: CASSHQLAGAMNTGELFF. The CDR3 DNA reads as TGTGCCAGCAGCCATCAACTAGCGGGGGCCATGAACACCGGGGAGCTGTTTTTT.

This chain joins TRBV4-1 and TRBJ2-1; 12 bases are a match to TRBD1. With 2 bases clipped from V and 4 bases from J, the junction kept 9 bases outside the gene matches. Germline assignment: CDR1 MGHRA and CDR2 YSYEKL. This CDR3 comprises 18 residues. The CDR3 is CASSQLPGQGADYNEQFF. The CDR3 DNA is TGCGCCAGCAGCCAACTACCGGGACAGGGGGCGGATTACAATGAGCAGTTCTTC.

The chain combines TRBV7-9 with TRBJ1-4, with D unclear. Looked up from germline, CDR1 is SEHNR and CDR2 is FQNEAQ (reference sequence). V was shortened by 1 base and J by 3 bases, with 12 bases between the two germline ends. The CDR3 is made up of 16 amino acids. CDR3 sequence: CASSLVPGSANEKLFF. The CDR3 DNA reads as TGTGCCAGCAGCTTAGTTCCGGGCAGTGCTAATGAAAAACTGTTTTTT.

This chain links TRBV14 with TRBJ2-7, with TRBD1 matching 9 bases. Germline V lookup: CDR1 SGHDN, CDR2 FVKESK. The CDR3 length is 16 residues. V dropped 4 bases and J dropped 3; count of bases not matched to a gene: 10. CDR3 coding DNA: TGTGCCAGCAGCCTATACTGGGGACAGGGCAACTACGAGCAGTACTTC. Residues: CASSLYWGQGNYEQYF.

The CDR3 DNA reads as TGTGCCAGCAGTTTCCCCGGGACTGGGAATGAGCAGTTCTTC. Amino acid sequence: CASSFPGTGNEQFF. The chain recombines TRBV27 with TRBJ2-1; D is possibly TRBD2 (6 bases). V dropped 3 bases and J dropped 7 bases, with 13 bases sitting between them. CDR3 length: 14 amino acids. Germline V gives CDR1 MNHEY, CDR2 SMNVEV (reference sequence).

The chain has TRBV7-9 and TRBJ2-1; 13 bases fit TRBD2. The CDR3 spans 15 residues. The germline gives CDR1 SEHNR, CDR2 FQNEAQ (reference sequence). V was pared by 7 bases and J by 6 bases, with 6 bases of the junction left unmatched. The CDR3 loop reads CASTDGLAGVNEQFF. CDR3 nucleotide sequence: TGTGCCAGCACTGACGGACTAGCGGGGGTCAATGAGCAGTTCTTC. Filled out from reference TRBV7-9 and TRBJ2-1, the complete variable domain reads DTGVSQNPRHKITKRGQNVTFRCDPISEHNRLYWYRQTLGQGPEFLTYFQNEAQLEKSRLLSDRFSAERPKGSFSTLEIQRTEQGDSAMYLCASTDGLAGVNEQFFGPGTRLTVL.

V and J are TRBV24-1 and TRBJ2-2, with TRBD2 matching 10 bases. The CDR3 is made up of 17 amino acids. Germline V gives CDR1 KGHDR, CDR2 SFDVKD. V lost 2 bases to trimming and J lost 5 bases; unmatched junction nucleotides: 7. The DNA of the CDR3 is TGTGCCACCAGTGATTCTAGCGGGAGCCATCTAACCGGGGAGCTGTTTTTT. It translates to CATSDSSGSHLTGELFF.

This chain joins TRBV4-1 and TRBJ2-5, with D possibly being TRBD2 (6 bases). The CDR3 spans 16 residues. The germline V and J ends were trimmed by 3 bases and 2 bases, with 16 bases remaining between them. In germline, CDR1 is MGHRA, CDR2 YSYEKL. The CDR3 loop reads CASSHPGVAEQETQYF. CDR3 bases: TGCGCCAGCAGCCATCCGGGGGTAGCGGAGCAAGAGACCCAGTACTTC.